Below, one T cell receptor beta chain is given with its context. Its antigen is still unknown. The data originate from a study of T cell responses to AZD1222 COVID-19 vaccine. Study-level findings and limits: Nearly half of spike-specific TCRs reportedly target variant regions that are unmutated in the B.1.351 and B.1.1.7 variants.

The data were produced by immunoSEQ multiplex PCR, yet TCRdb's version contains in-frame clones alone and is incomplete. Of 92,000 or so clones listed, roughly 90% were seen once; the top ten hold roughly 5%. Investigators merged groups given second doses at roughly 4 or roughly 12 weeks. The CDR3 runs to 12 residues. CDR1 and CDR2 from the germline V gene are SGHVS and FNYEAQ. V lost 6 bases to trimming and J lost 10 bases, with 12 bases between them. This clonotype was obtained from an adult who received the AZD1222 COVID-19 vaccine. This specimen was peripheral blood, taken 28 days after the second AZD1222 dose. This chain uses TRBV7-6 with TRBJ2-2; D tentatively reads TRBD1 or TRBD2 (5 bases each). In nucleotides, the CDR3 is TGTGCCAGCAGACAACGGGGCCAGGAGCTGTTTTTT. Residues: CASRQRGQELFF. Together with reference TRBV7-6 and TRBJ2-2, the CDR3 gives the full variable domain: GAGVSQSPRYKVTKRGQDVALRCDPISGHVSLYWYRQALGQGPEFLTYFNYEAQQDKSGLPNDRFSAERPEGSISTLTIQRTEQRDSAMYRCASRQRGQELFFGEGSRLTVL.